The T cell receptor (beta chain) under discussion was sequenced for a study of blood T cell repertoires in COVID-19. Overall study: The United States, Italy and Spain were the sources of the acute and convalescent COVID-19 samples. From T cells, B-cell-depleted T cells, or PBMCs came the material, which was cDNA or gDNA.

Authors' methods: Reference gene primers were amplified, and this amplification served to estimate nucleated cell counts. This table comes from immunoSEQ multiplex PCR, and its TCRdb copy is limited to in-frame clones, with some not included. The DNA was the basis for D and trimming; V, J and clone size are from that table. The sample has about 36,000 clones, 75% to 95% seen once; the top ten hold around 5%. Trimming removed 5 bases from V and 8 bases from J; junction bases left unmatched: 8. CDR1 and CDR2 (germline): MDHEN, SYDVKM. This CDR3 is built from 15 residues. The sequence came from a human donor in a cohort sampled during active COVID-19. This rearrangement joins TRBV28 to TRBJ2-1, with 11 bases matching TRBD1. The sequenced sample was peripheral blood. The CDR3 coding sequence is TGTGCCAGCAGTGGGGACAGGGGGAAAGGTGATGAGCAGTTCTTC. The encoded protein is CASSGDRGKGDEQFF.